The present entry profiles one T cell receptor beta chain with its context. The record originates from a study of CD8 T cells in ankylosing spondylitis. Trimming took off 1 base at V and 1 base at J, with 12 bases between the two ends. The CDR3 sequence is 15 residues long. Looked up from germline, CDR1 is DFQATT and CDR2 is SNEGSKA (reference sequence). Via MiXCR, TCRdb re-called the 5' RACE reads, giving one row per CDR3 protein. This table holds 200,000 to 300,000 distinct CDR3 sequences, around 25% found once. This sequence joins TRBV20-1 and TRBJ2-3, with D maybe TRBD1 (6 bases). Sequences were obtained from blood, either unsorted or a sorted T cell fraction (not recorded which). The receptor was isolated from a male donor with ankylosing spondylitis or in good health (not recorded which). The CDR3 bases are TGCAGTGCTAGAGTGCTGGGGGCGGGCACAGATACGCAGTATTTT. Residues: CSARVLGAGTDTQYF.